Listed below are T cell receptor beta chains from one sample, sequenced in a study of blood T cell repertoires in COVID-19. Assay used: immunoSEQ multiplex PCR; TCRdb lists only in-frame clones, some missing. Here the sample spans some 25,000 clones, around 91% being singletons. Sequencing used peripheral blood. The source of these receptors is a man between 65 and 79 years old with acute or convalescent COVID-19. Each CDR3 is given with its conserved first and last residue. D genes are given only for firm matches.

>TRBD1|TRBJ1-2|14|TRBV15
TGTGCCACCAGCAGTAGGACAGGGCTGGGGGGCTACACCTTC
CATSSRTGLGGYTF
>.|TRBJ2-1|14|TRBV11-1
TGTGCCAGCAGCCGTGACCGACAGCCCAATGAGCAGTTCTTC
CASSRDRQPNEQFF
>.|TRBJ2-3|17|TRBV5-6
TGTGCCAGCAGCTTGGGTCAGGGAAGTGGGGGCACAGATACGCAGTATTTT
CASSLGQGSGGTDTQYF
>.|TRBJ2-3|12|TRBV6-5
TGTGCCAGCGGGAACCCCCAGGGTACGCAGTATTTT
CASGNPQGTQYF
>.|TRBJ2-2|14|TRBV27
TGTGCCAGCAGTTTATCAACGGACACCGGGGAGCTGTTTTTT
CASSLSTDTGELFF
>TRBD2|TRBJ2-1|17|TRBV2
TGTGCCAGCAGTGAAGTGGTAGCGGGAGGCCTCTACAATGAGCAGTTCTTC
CASSEVVAGGLYNEQFF
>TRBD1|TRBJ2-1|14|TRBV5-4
TGTGCCAGCAGCCCACGACAGGGTGGGAATGAGCAGTTCTTC
CASSPRQGGNEQFF
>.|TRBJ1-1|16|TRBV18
TGTGCCAGCTCACCACCGGGTGGCAGGGTGAACACTGAAGCTTTCTTT
CASSPPGGRVNTEAFF
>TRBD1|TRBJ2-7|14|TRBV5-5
TGTGCCAGCAGCATATTGGGACAGGCGTACGAGCAGTACTTC
CASSILGQAYEQYF
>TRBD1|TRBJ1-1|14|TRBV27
TGTGCCAGCAGTTTAGGGGACAGAAACACTGAAGCTTTCTTT
CASSLGDRNTEAFF
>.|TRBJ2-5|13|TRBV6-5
TGTGCCAGCACCACACCAGTCCAAGAGACCCAGTACTTC
CASTTPVQETQYF